This note documents a single TCR beta chain sequence. All recovered Cohort 3 donors got two negative PCRs, got clearance, or saw symptom resolution. The CDR3 loop spans 15 amino acids. Germline V gene sequence: CDR1 SNHLY, CDR2 FYNNEI. The germline V and J ends were trimmed by 1 base and 0 bases, with 10 bases remaining between them. The data stem from a study of blood T cell repertoires in COVID-19. The authors' processing: Researchers report that nucleated cell counts were estimated from reference gene primer amplification. TCRdb's copy holds only in-frame clones and misses some; the assay was immunoSEQ multiplex PCR. The DNA gave D and trimming, while V, J and clone size come from that table. This sample has over 300,000 clones, with 89% found just once.

Sequenced sample: PBMCs or T cells enriched from blood (not recorded which). This rearrangement joins TRBV2 to TRBJ2-7; unclear D gene. The clonotype originates from a woman in her thirties or forties who had recovered from COVID-19. As DNA, the CDR3 is TGTGCCAGCAGTGAAGATGATACGCGCTCCTACGAGCAGTACTTC. This translates into CASSEDDTRSYEQYF.